This T cell receptor (beta chain) was sequenced for a study of glioma-infiltrating T cells. Study-level findings and limits: Very few CDR3 sequences were shared between tissue and blood. Above-expected tissue-blood divergence occurred in all gliomas, most in low-grade ones.

TCR alpha and beta CDR3 regions were amplified from RNA using iRepertoire nested multiplex PCR. Input was about 85-400 ng of tissue mRNA or PBMC total RNA. TCRdb recomputed calls from the multiplex PCR reads with MiXCR, one row per CDR3 protein. The sample lists about 140,000 distinct CDR3 sequences, about 39% occurring once. This clonotype was seen a handful of times. The antigen is unknown. The CDR3 length is 16 residues. The ends lost 5 bases at V and 2 bases at J; junction bases unmatched: 9. Germline CDR1 and CDR2: SEHNR and FQNEAQ (reference sequence). The J gene is TRBJ2-3, the V gene TRBV7-9; 8 nucleotides line up with TRBD2. The receptor was isolated from a human donor with low-grade glioma or glioblastoma, undergoing nonglioma brain surgery, or in good health (not recorded which). Sequencing used glioma tissue, nonneoplastic brain tissue, or PBMCs (not recorded which). Here the CDR3 DNA reads TGTGCCAGCAGCGCAACTAGCGGCGGAAACACAGATACGCAGTATTTT. Encoded protein: CASSATSGGNTDTQYF.